Each of the 30 T cell receptor beta chains below was sequenced from the same sample in a study of T cells in Graves' hyperthyroidism and ophthalmopathy. Amplified TCR beta CDR3 regions came from RNA transcripts. An initial round of RT-PCR targeting the TCR CDR3 relied on the HTBI primer set. TCRdb itself ran the multiplex PCR reads through MiXCR, one entry per CDR3 protein. The sample consists of roughly 570,000 distinct CDR3 sequences, 35% to 55% of them appearing once. Sequenced input: peripheral blood or thyroid tissue (not recorded which). These receptors were obtained from an adult woman with Graves' disease, either hyperthyroidism or ophthalmopathy (not recorded which).

For this clonotype: Possible read error: a much larger clone is one base away. The V gene is TRBV7-2, the J gene TRBJ1-5; the D is unclear. Germline lookup yields CDR1 SGHTA and CDR2 FQGNSA. The V end was cut by 4 bases, the J end by 9 bases, with 13 bases between. The CDR3 has 13 amino acids. As DNA, the CDR3 is TGTGCCAGCAGCTCCCGAGTATCCGGGCCCCAGCATTTT. It specifies CASSSRVSGPQHF.

The sample holds a few counts of this clonotype. This chain links TRBV19 with TRBJ1-5; 12 nucleotides align to TRBD1. Germline trimming cut 10 bases from V and 7 bases from J; bases unmatched to any gene: 20. The CDR3 is 18 residues long. The germline V gene has CDR1 LNHDA and CDR2 SQIVND (reference sequence). The CDR3, as DNA: TGTGCCACCGCTAGAGGGGTGTGGGACAGGGGGCAACAGCAGCCCCAGCATTTT. This gives the protein CATARGVWDRGQQQPQHF.

A few counts support this clonotype. This chain connects TRBV4-1 to TRBJ2-7; unclear D gene. The V and J ends lost 4 bases and 1 base respectively, with 17 bases between them. CDR3 length equals 16 residues. Germline CDR1 is MGHRA and CDR2 is YSYEKL. This CDR3 is CASSLATRSLSYEQYF. In DNA form, the CDR3 reads TGCGCCAGCAGCCTCGCTACTCGGAGCCTTTCCTACGAGCAGTACTTC.

This clonotype has a count of ten or more. The CDR3 DNA reads TGTGCCACCTACGGTTGGGACAGACAAACCGGGGCCAACGTCCTGACTTTC. Protein product: CATYGWDRQTGANVLTF. This chain uses TRBV15 with TRBJ2-6; 7 bases agree with TRBD1. This CDR3 has 17 residues. CDR1 and CDR2 from the germline V gene are LNHNV and YYDKDF (reference sequence). Germline trimming cut 8 bases from V and 4 bases from J; bases unmatched to any gene: 14.

This clonotype was seen many times. The chain uses TRBV5-1 and TRBJ2-7, with D possibly TRBD1 on 6 matching bases. This CDR3 has 15 amino acids. Germline values: CDR1 SGHRS, CDR2 YFSETQ. V dropped 7 bases and J dropped 2 bases, with 19 bases sitting between them. CDR3 sequence reads: CASRVEGVGAYEQYF. In DNA, the CDR3 is TGCGCCAGCCGCGTTGAGGGGGTGGGAGCCTACGAGCAGTACTTC.

This clonotype was counted many times. The chain couples TRBV20-1 to TRBJ1-1, with 11 positions matching TRBD1. Germline V gene lookup returns CDR1 DFQATT and CDR2 SNEGSKA (reference sequence). V trimming: 3 bases; J trimming: 5 bases; junction bases outside the gene matches: 2. The CDR3 covers 13 residues. Here the CDR3 reads CSARDRGHTEAFF. The CDR3 bases are TGCAGTGCTAGGGACAGGGGGCATACTGAAGCTTTCTTT.

The V gene is TRBV7-9, the J gene TRBJ1-1; D perhaps matches TRBD1 (6 bases). Trimming left V 7 bases short and J 1 base short, with 13 bases between. This CDR3 is built from 14 residues. From germline, CDR1 is SEHNR and CDR2 FQNEAQ (reference sequence). In DNA form, the CDR3 reads TGTGCCAGCATTAAAACAGGGCGGAACACTGAAGCTTTCTTT. It yields the protein CASIKTGRNTEAFF.

The chain joins TRBV7-8 to TRBJ1-2; no reliable D call. The V end was cut by 1 base, the J end by 2 bases, with 8 bases between. The V gene's germline CDR1 is SGHVS and CDR2 FQNEAQ. This CDR3 has 14 residues. CDR3 bases: TGTGCCAGCAGCTTAGACGAGAACAACTATGGCTACACCTTC. Amino acid sequence: CASSLDENNYGYTF. Variable domain in full (rest from reference TRBV7-8 and TRBJ1-2): GAGVSQSPRYKVAKRGQDVALRCDPISGHVSLFWYQQALGQGPEFLTYFQNEAQLDKSGLPSDRFFAERPEGSVSTLKIQRTQQEDSAVYLCASSLDENNYGYTFGSGTRLTVV.

This chain links TRBV5-1 with TRBJ2-5; either TRBD1 or TRBD2 may fit D (5 bases each). The CDR3 sequence is 14 residues long. Germline lookup yields CDR1 SGHRS and CDR2 YFSETQ. V was pared by 3 bases and J by 0 bases, with 9 bases between. The CDR3 DNA reads TGCGCCAGCAGCTCGGGACGGCACCAAGAGACCCAGTACTTC. It specifies CASSSGRHQETQYF.

This clonotype was counted between two and nine times. The chain joins TRBV11-2 to TRBJ1-5; D gene uncertain. Trimming pared 3 bases from V and 1 base from J, leaving 7 bases between. The CDR3 loop spans 14 amino acids. Germline-derived CDR1 and CDR2 are SGHAT and FQNNGV. The CDR3 spells CASSLQSSNQPQHF. CDR3 coding DNA: TGTGCCAGCAGCTTGCAGAGCAGCAATCAGCCCCAGCATTTT.

There are a few counts of this clonotype. The genes are TRBV7-2 and TRBJ2-5; D may be TRBD2 (5 bases). The CDR3 contains 13 residues. V was pared by 2 bases and J by 7 bases, with 11 bases between. Looked up from germline, CDR1 is SGHTA and CDR2 is FQGNSA. CDR3 in amino acids: CASSLLIRGTQYF. The CDR3 coding sequence is TGTGCCAGCAGCTTACTAATCCGGGGGACCCAGTACTTC.

This clonotype was found once. The gene calls are TRBV7-8 and TRBJ2-5; D is undetermined. There are 14 residues in the CDR3. V lost 1 base to trimming and J lost 0 bases, with 6 bases between them. Germline CDR1 and CDR2: SGHVS and FQNEAQ. CDR3 DNA: TGTGCCAGCAGCTTAGGTTCCGACCAAGAGACCCAGTACTTC. It translates to CASSLGSDQETQYF.

This clonotype showed up many times. This chain uses TRBV5-1 with TRBJ2-2, with 9 bases matching TRBD2. The V and J ends lost 5 bases and 7 bases, in that order; junction bases with no gene match: 12. CDR3 length: 16 residues. Germline V gene data show CDR1 as SGHRS and CDR2 as YFSETQ. Written as DNA, the CDR3 is TGCGCCAGCAGTCGACCATCCGGGACTAGCATCGGGGAGCTGTTTTTT. The encoded protein is CASSRPSGTSIGELFF.

The chain employs TRBV20-1 and TRBJ2-5, with 11 nucleotides matching TRBD2. V dropped 2 bases and J dropped 4; count of bases not matched to a gene: 9. This CDR3 spans 16 amino acids. The V gene's germline CDR1 is DFQATT and CDR2 SNEGSKA (reference sequence). CDR3 loop: CSARKLAGDGGETQYF. The CDR3 bases are TGCAGTGCTAGAAAACTAGCGGGAGATGGGGGAGAGACCCAGTACTTC.

The chain employs TRBV7-2 and TRBJ1-1, with a possible D match to TRBD1 (5 bases). CDR3 size: 17 residues. The V gene lost 5 bases and the J gene lost 0 bases, with 19 bases spanning the gap. The V gene's germline CDR1 is SGHTA and CDR2 FQGNSA. DNA for the CDR3: TGTGCCAGCAGCCAAGTCAGAGCGGGACCGCTGAACACTGAAGCTTTCTTT. This translates into CASSQVRAGPLNTEAFF. The full variable domain, rest sourced from reference TRBV7-2 and TRBJ1-1, is GAGVSQSPSNKVTEKGKDVELRCDPISGHTALYWYRQSLGQGLEFLIYFQGNSAPDKSGLPSDRFSAERTGGSVSTLTIQRTQQEDSAVYLCASSQVRAGPLNTEAFFGQGTRLTVV.

This clonotype showed up just once. The gene calls are TRBV3-1 and TRBJ2-7; D call uncertain. The CDR3 loop spans 14 amino acids. Germline lookup yields CDR1 LGHDT and CDR2 YNNKEL (reference sequence). Trimming pared 4 bases from V and 2 bases from J, leaving 12 bases between. The CDR3 protein is CASSRQLFAYEQYF. CDR3 DNA: TGTGCCAGCAGCCGCCAACTTTTCGCCTACGAGCAGTACTTC.

This clonotype has only a few counts. The chain has TRBV27 and TRBJ1-4; D is uncertain. Trimming cost V 9 bases and J 10 bases, with 15 bases left between them. Germline V gene lookup returns CDR1 MNHEY and CDR2 SMNVEV (reference sequence). The CDR3 extends over 12 amino acids. CDR3 sequence: CASSTPSGKLFF. The DNA for the CDR3 is TGTGCCAGTTCGACCCCAAGCGGAAAACTGTTTTTT.

Of note for this clonotype: A clone one base away is much larger, so this may be a read error. This rearrangement joins TRBV6-5 to TRBJ1-1; 7 positions match TRBD1. V was clipped by 10 bases and J by 4 bases; unmatched bases: 12. Germline V gives CDR1 MNHEY, CDR2 SVGAGI. The CDR3 is 14 residues long. CDR3 bases: TGTGCCAACAGGCCGAGGGGGCTCGGCACTGAAGCTTTCTTT. Protein: CANRPRGLGTEAFF.

The CDR3 loop reads CSVVGGAAWDEQYF. The CDR3 DNA reads TGCAGCGTTGTTGGGGGGGCCGCCTGGGACGAGCAGTACTTC. This chain uses TRBV29-1 with TRBJ2-7, with D maybe TRBD2 (7 bases). Germline V gene data show CDR1 as SQVTM and CDR2 as ANQGSEA. The V end was cut by 4 bases, the J end by 5 bases, with 18 bases between. This CDR3 region has 14 residues.

V gene TRBV7-2 combines with J gene TRBJ2-3, with D perhaps TRBD2 (5 bases). The germline gives CDR1 SGHTA, CDR2 FQGNSA. The CDR3 sequence is 16 residues long. Trimming took 0 bases from V and 0 from J, leaving 10 bases between them. CDR3 sequence (DNA): TGTGCCAGCAGCTTAGCTCTAGCAGCCAGCACAGATACGCAGTATTTT. It translates to CASSLALAASTDTQYF.

This clonotype was seen more than once but under ten times. This sequence joins TRBV7-8 and TRBJ2-2; D tentatively fits TRBD1 or TRBD2 (5 bases each). CDR3 size: 15 residues. Trimming cost V 5 bases and J 1 base, with 11 bases left between them. CDR1 and CDR2 from the germline V gene are SGHVS and FQNEAQ. The CDR3 region is CASSPGRLNTGELFF. In DNA form, the CDR3 reads TGTGCCAGCAGCCCGGGACGGCTGAACACCGGGGAGCTGTTTTTT.

This clonotype has a count of ten or more. The gene calls are TRBV6-5 and TRBJ1-2; D perhaps matches TRBD1 (5 bases). Germline loops: CDR1 MNHEY, CDR2 SVGAGI. V was trimmed by 6 bases and J by 6 bases, leaving 20 bases between them. The CDR3 is 15 amino acids. For the CDR3, the DNA is TGTGCCAGCAGCCCACACGGGTCGGGGCGGGATGGCTACACCTTC. Protein sequence: CASSPHGSGRDGYTF.

This clonotype was found many times. The chain links TRBV24-1 to TRBJ2-7; 10 bases map to TRBD2. CDR1 is KGHDR, CDR2 SFDVKD, per germline. This CDR3 spans 14 amino acids. V shed 9 bases and J 3 bases; nucleotides not matched to a gene: 7. Here the CDR3 reads CATSPSGSFYEQYF. In DNA, the CDR3 is TGTGCCACCTCTCCTAGCGGGAGTTTCTACGAGCAGTACTTC.

The chain has TRBV10-3 and TRBJ2-7, with 8 bases that match TRBD2. Unmatched junction bases numbered 7, after V lost 7 bases and J lost 5 bases. The CDR3 length is 13 residues. The V gene's germline CDR1 is ENHRY and CDR2 SYGVKD. Here the CDR3 reads CAITSSGRNEQYF. Written as DNA, the CDR3 is TGTGCCATCACCTCGAGCGGGAGAAACGAGCAGTACTTC.

This clonotype was detected only once. The chain has TRBV2 and TRBJ1-4; D uncertain. Germline loops: CDR1 SNHLY, CDR2 FYNNEI. The CDR3 is made up of 14 amino acids. V was shortened by 1 base and J by 8 bases, with 11 bases between the two germline ends. Here the CDR3 reads CASSEGETLEKLFF. In DNA form, the CDR3 reads TGTGCCAGCAGTGAAGGGGAGACTCTAGAAAAACTGTTTTTT.

This clonotype was seen only a few times. The chain is built from TRBV10-3 and TRBJ1-3; no firm D call. Germline CDR1 is ENHRY and CDR2 is SYGVKD. CDR3 length: 13 amino acids. V was trimmed by 4 bases and J by 3 bases, leaving 7 bases between them. CDR3 sequence: CAISADFGNTIYF. Written as DNA, the CDR3 is TGTGCCATCAGTGCCGATTTTGGAAACACCATATATTTT.

This clonotype has ten or more counts. V is TRBV29-1 and J is TRBJ2-7, with 16 bases lining up with TRBD2. The germline V gene encodes CDR1 SQVTM and CDR2 ANQGSEA. The CDR3 totals 16 residues. Trimming took 5 bases from V and 0 from J; bases not matched to a gene: 4. The CDR3 bases are TGCAGCGTTTCGGGACTAGCGGGAGGGCCCTCCTACGAGCAGTACTTC. Protein product: CSVSGLAGGPSYEQYF.

This clonotype occurred a few times. The chain recombines TRBV10-3 with TRBJ2-2; TRBD1 aligns across 7 bases. This CDR3 is built from 16 residues. V was clipped by 7 bases and J by 0 bases; unmatched bases: 8. Germline-derived CDR1 and CDR2 are ENHRY and SYGVKD. CDR3 residues: CAINSAGGTNTGELFF. In nucleotides, the CDR3 is TGTGCCATCAATTCGGCAGGGGGAACGAACACCGGGGAGCTGTTTTTT.

The CDR3 here is CSEGGVFSNQPQHF. The CDR3 nucleotides are TGCAGTGAAGGAGGGGTTTTTAGCAATCAGCCCCAGCATTTT. The chain links TRBV20-1 to TRBJ1-5; maybe TRBD1 (5 bases). The CDR3 contains 14 residues. The germline V and J ends were trimmed by 7 bases and 0 bases, with 13 bases remaining between them. Germline assignment: CDR1 DFQATT and CDR2 SNEGSKA (reference sequence).

The V call is TRBV7-3, the J call TRBJ1-4; D call uncertain. Per the germline V gene, CDR1 is SGHTA and CDR2 is FQGTGA. Trimming took off 2 bases at V and 8 bases at J, with 9 bases between the two ends. This CDR3 is built from 13 residues. The CDR3 nucleotides are TGTGCCAGCAGCTTAGGATTAAGGGAAAAACTGTTTTTT. It is translated as CASSLGLREKLFF.